What follows describes a single T cell receptor beta chain. Its cognate antigen is unknown. The culture ran for 10 to 11 days, and then CD4+ T cells were isolated. Vaccination of participants consisted of two doses of either the BNT162b2 or mRNA-1273 vaccine. Trimming pared 0 bases from V and 1 base from J, leaving 13 bases between. The CDR3 has 16 amino acids. Germline loops: CDR1 SGHNT, CDR2 YYREEE (reference sequence). Data came from immunoSEQ multiplex PCR; TCRdb stores just in-frame clones and leaves some out. The data show approximately 66,000 clones, with roughly 80% seen just once and about 2.4% held by the top ten. The sample is drawn from a study of vaccination effects on CD4 cells after COVID-19. General observations from the study: Cross-reaction with common cold coronaviruses was seen in only 1 of 255 vaccine-induced clones from healthy vaccinees.

The starting material was CD4+ T cells from PBMCs cultured without peptide, obtained after COVID-19 vaccination. The chain is built from TRBV5-4 and TRBJ1-1; no reliable D call. The sequence was obtained from a human donor who received a COVID-19 vaccine. The chain's CDR3 is CASSLEAGRGNTEAFF. The DNA of the CDR3 is TGTGCCAGCAGCTTGGAGGCAGGCCGAGGGAACACTGAAGCTTTCTTT.